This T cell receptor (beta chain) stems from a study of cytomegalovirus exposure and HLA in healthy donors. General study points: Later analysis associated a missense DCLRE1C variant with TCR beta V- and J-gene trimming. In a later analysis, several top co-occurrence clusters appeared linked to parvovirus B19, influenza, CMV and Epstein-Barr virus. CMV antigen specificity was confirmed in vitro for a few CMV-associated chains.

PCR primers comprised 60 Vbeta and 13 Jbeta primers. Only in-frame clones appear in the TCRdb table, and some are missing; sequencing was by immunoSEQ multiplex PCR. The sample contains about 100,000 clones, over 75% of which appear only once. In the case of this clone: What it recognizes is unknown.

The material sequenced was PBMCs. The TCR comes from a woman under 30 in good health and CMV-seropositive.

CDR3 sequence: CASIKSTEAFF. The CDR3, as DNA: TGTGCCAGCATAAAGAGCACTGAAGCTTTCTTT. The rearrangement links TRBV28 to TRBJ1-1; D remains ambiguous. CDR3 length equals 11 residues. From germline, CDR1 is MDHEN and CDR2 SYDVKM. Trimming removed 7 bases at V and 4 bases at J, with 7 bases between.